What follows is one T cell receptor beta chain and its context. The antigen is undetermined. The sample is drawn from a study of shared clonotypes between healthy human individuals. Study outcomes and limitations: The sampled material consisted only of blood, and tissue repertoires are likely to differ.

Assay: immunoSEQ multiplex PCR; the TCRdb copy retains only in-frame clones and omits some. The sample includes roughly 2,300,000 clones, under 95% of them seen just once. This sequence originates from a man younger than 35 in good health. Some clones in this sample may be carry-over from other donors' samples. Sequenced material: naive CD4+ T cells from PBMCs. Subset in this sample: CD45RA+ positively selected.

CDR3 DNA sequence: TGTGCCAGCTCGAAAGGGGACGGGGGCTACACCTTC. Amino acids: CASSKGDGGYTF. The V and J genes are TRBV5-4 and TRBJ1-2, with D perhaps matching TRBD1 (5 bases). CDR3 size: 12 residues. Trimming removed 7 bases from V and 8 bases from J, with 15 bases in between. Germline V gives CDR1 SGHNT, CDR2 YYREEE (reference sequence).